The next 27 T cell receptor beta chains were all read from a single sample in a study of cytomegalovirus exposure and HLA in healthy donors. The PCR was carried out with 60 Vbeta primers and 13 Jbeta primers. The assay was immunoSEQ multiplex PCR, and TCRdb's table has in-frame clones only and misses some. Among approximately 190,000 clones listed, around 85% were seen once. Sequencing was carried out using PBMCs. The receptors were gathered from a man aged 45 to 65 in good health and CMV-seronegative.

Of note for this clone: An end of the junction differs from the germline gene, which may be a read error. The V and J genes are TRBV7-9 and TRBJ1-6; 7 bases match TRBD1. The germline gives CDR1 SEHNR, CDR2 FQNEAQ (reference sequence). CDR3 size: 12 residues. The CDR3 sequence is CSSSGDSRHFHF. CDR3 DNA: TGTTCCAGCAGCGGGGACAGTCGCCACTTCCACTTT.

J is TRBJ1-5 and V is TRBV6-5; possibly TRBD1 for D (6 bases). Trimming left V 5 bases short and J 9 bases short, with 17 bases between. Germline CDR1 MNHEY, CDR2 SVGAGI. The CDR3 is 14 residues long. CDR3 sequence: CASSAKGRGTPQHF. The CDR3 nucleotides read TGTGCCAGCAGTGCCAAGGGGAGGGGGACGCCCCAGCATTTT.

V usage is TRBV6-5 and J usage is TRBJ1-4, with 8 bases matching TRBD1. With 6 bases clipped from V and 8 bases from J, the junction kept 11 bases outside the gene matches. The CDR3 has 15 amino acids. From germline, CDR1 is MNHEY and CDR2 SVGAGI. The CDR3 bases are TGTGCCAGCAGCCCCCGAGACAGGGGCAAAGAAAAACTGTTTTTT. Its translation is CASSPRDRGKEKLFF.

About this clone itself: Because the CDR3 is missing its conserved closing phenylalanine or tryptophan, this is likely a read error. No DNA is shown, since the ends of the CDR3 on it are uncertain; the CDR3 is the one TCRdb lists. The rearrangement uses TRBV7-9 and TRBJ2-3; the D call of TRBD2 is as the table states it, not checked on the DNA. 13 amino acids form the CDR3, both terminal residues included. CDR1 SEHNR and CDR2 FQNEAQ come from the germline V gene (reference sequence). The chain's CDR3 is CASSLAGAFAASV.

The gene calls are TRBV6-5 and TRBJ2-5, with TRBD2 as a possible D gene (6 bases). This CDR3 contains 14 residues. V was cut by 4 bases and J by 5 bases, with 14 bases left in between. Looked up from germline, CDR1 is MNHEY and CDR2 is SVGAGI. CDR3 sequence: CASSSRTRGETQYF. Here the CDR3 DNA reads TGTGCCAGCAGTTCCCGGACCCGGGGGGAGACCCAGTACTTC.

The rearrangement uses TRBV25-1 and TRBJ1-5; D possibly corresponds to TRBD1 (5 bases). Germline V gene data show CDR1 as MGHDK and CDR2 as SYGVNS. Trimming removed 4 bases from V and 2 bases from J, with 12 bases in between. The CDR3 contains 15 residues. The CDR3 DNA sequence: TGTGCCAGCAGTGCACCAGGGTCGGGCAATCAGCCCCAGCATTTT. Amino acids: CASSAPGSGNQPQHF.

The chain links TRBV19 to TRBJ2-1; weak D call: TRBD1 (7 bases). V lost 2 bases and J 6 bases, leaving 14 bases between the germline ends. Germline V gives CDR1 LNHDA, CDR2 SQIVND (reference sequence). This CDR3 contains 15 residues. This CDR3 is CASSIPPGGSNEQFF. For the CDR3, the DNA is TGTGCCAGTAGTATACCTCCAGGGGGGAGCAATGAGCAGTTCTTC.

The genes are TRBV10-3 and TRBJ1-2; 10 bases are shared with TRBD1. This CDR3 region has 13 residues. Unmatched junction bases numbered 9, after V lost 11 bases and J lost 6 bases. The germline gives CDR1 ENHRY, CDR2 SYGVKD. The CDR3 loop reads CASHSGTGDGYTF. CDR3 nucleotides: TGTGCCTCCCATTCCGGGACAGGGGATGGCTACACCTTC.

This clone came up a few times. The chain has TRBV9 and TRBJ2-3; a weak D match, TRBD1 (6 bases). V lost 0 bases, J lost 3 bases, and 11 bases lay in between. The germline gives CDR1 SGDLS, CDR2 YYNGEE. The CDR3 has 15 residues. The CDR3 loop reads CASSVDGGETDTQYF. The CDR3 region has the DNA TGTGCCAGCAGCGTAGATGGGGGCGAGACAGATACGCAGTATTTT.

The V and J genes are TRBV4-2 and TRBJ1-2; 9 positions match TRBD1. Trimming removed 1 base from V and 3 bases from J; junction bases left unmatched: 6. Germline CDR1 reads LGHNA; CDR2 reads YNFKEQ. CDR3 length: 16 residues. The CDR3 is CASSQASTGGHYGYTF. DNA of the CDR3: TGTGCCAGCAGCCAAGCCTCGACAGGGGGTCACTATGGCTACACCTTC.

The gene calls are TRBV6-4 and TRBJ2-1; D unclear. Looked up from germline, CDR1 is MRHNA and CDR2 is SNTAGT. The ends were cut back, 0 bases at V and 8 bases at J, with 8 bases in the middle. The CDR3 loop spans 13 amino acids. Here the CDR3 DNA reads TGTGCCAGCAGTGACTCGAGAGGCGATGAGCAGTTCTTC. It translates to CASSDSRGDEQFF.

V is TRBV5-8 and J is TRBJ1-5; no clear D. The length of the CDR3 is 12 residues. Germline CDR1 SGHTS, CDR2 YDEGEE. V dropped 2 bases and J dropped 6 bases, with 6 bases sitting between them. The CDR3 is CASSFSVQPQHF. The CDR3 region has the DNA TGTGCCAGCAGCTTTTCGGTTCAGCCCCAGCATTTT.

The chain links TRBV7-2 to TRBJ1-2; D unclear. The CDR3 totals 13 residues. In germline, CDR1 is SGHTA, CDR2 FQGNSA. V was pared by 4 bases and J by 8 bases, with 14 bases between. In nucleotides, the CDR3 is TGTGCCAGCAGCTCCTCAGGTTCTGGGGGCTACACCTTC. This encodes CASSSSGSGGYTF.

V and J are TRBV5-1 and TRBJ1-3; tentatively, D is TRBD1 (6 bases). Germline-derived CDR1 and CDR2 are SGHRS and YFSETQ. Trimming pared 6 bases from V and 2 bases from J, leaving 9 bases between. There are 13 residues in the CDR3. CDR3 amino acids: CASMKGAGNTIYF. The CDR3 coding sequence is TGCGCCAGCATGAAGGGGGCTGGAAACACCATATATTTT.

This chain joins TRBV7-7 and TRBJ2-5; tentative D call: TRBD1 (7 bases). The germline V and J ends were trimmed by 5 bases and 2 bases, with 12 bases remaining between them. This CDR3 contains 14 residues. Germline values: CDR1 SSHAT, CDR2 FNYEAQ (reference sequence). The CDR3, as DNA: TGTGCCAGCAGCCTGACAGGGAGGCAAGAGACCCAGTACTTC. It is translated as CASSLTGRQETQYF.

CDR3 bases: TGTGCCAGTACTCCACAGGGGATTAACACCGGGGAGCTGTTTTTT. Encoded protein: CASTPQGINTGELFF. The V and J genes are TRBV19 and TRBJ2-2; 7 nucleotides agree with TRBD1. J gave up 2 bases and V 7 bases, and 7 bases lay outside the gene matches. The CDR3 is 15 residues long. Looked up from germline, CDR1 is LNHDA and CDR2 is SQIVND (reference sequence).

This chain uses TRBV10-3 with TRBJ2-3; 10 bases fit TRBD2. The CDR3 is 15 residues long. CDR1 ENHRY and CDR2 SYGVKD come from the germline V gene. The junction had 13 bases not matched to a gene; V was cut back by 10 bases and J by 6 bases. CDR3 DNA: TGTGCCACCACCTTAGCGGGGGGCTCCACGGATACGCAGTATTTT. Its translation is CATTLAGGSTDTQYF.

V and J are TRBV7-9 and TRBJ2-7; tentatively, D is TRBD1 (5 bases). Trimming removed 5 bases at V and 2 bases at J, with 13 bases between. Germline CDR1 reads SEHNR; CDR2 reads FQNEAQ (reference sequence). The CDR3 is made up of 14 amino acids. The CDR3 is CASSARDRTYEQYF. The CDR3 nucleotides read TGTGCCAGCAGCGCCCGCGACAGAACCTACGAGCAGTACTTC.

J is TRBJ2-5 and V is TRBV5-3; D is unclear. TRBV5-3 is annotated as an ORF whose role is uncertain. V lost 4 bases to trimming and J lost 0 bases, with 19 bases between them. CDR3 length: 17 residues. The CDR3 loop reads CARSPPFSTSYQETQYF. The CDR3, as DNA: TGTGCCAGAAGCCCCCCCTTTAGCACATCGTACCAAGAGACCCAGTACTTC.

The gene calls are TRBV10-1 and TRBJ2-7; the D gene is possibly TRBD1 (5 bases). Germline lookup yields CDR1 WNHNN and CDR2 SYGVQD (reference sequence). Between the trimmed V and J ends, which lost 3 bases and 4 bases, there was a span of 10 bases. This CDR3 comprises 13 residues. In nucleotides, the CDR3 is TGCGCCAGCAGTGAAACAGGCCGATACGAGCAGTACTTC. Its translation is CASSETGRYEQYF.

The V call is TRBV9, the J call TRBJ1-1; 8 bases match TRBD1. Per germline, CDR1 SGDLS and CDR2 YYNGEE. This CDR3 has 14 residues. The V segment lost 2 bases and the J segment 4 bases; nucleotides outside the gene matches: 4. CDR3 region: CASSVQGASTEAFF. The CDR3 bases are TGTGCCAGCAGCGTTCAGGGGGCCAGCACTGAAGCTTTCTTT.

This chain connects TRBV9 to TRBJ2-1; no reliable D call. This CDR3 comprises 12 residues. CDR1 is SGDLS, CDR2 YYNGEE, per germline. The V end was cut by 5 bases, the J end by 0 bases, with 3 bases between. CDR3 region: CASRSSYNEQFF. CDR3 in DNA: TGTGCCAGCAGGAGCTCCTACAATGAGCAGTTCTTC.

The CDR3 nucleotides are TGTGCCAGCAGCGTCACTGTCGGCGGGGGGGCAAGGGAGCAGTACTTC. This sequence encodes CASSVTVGGGAREQYF. The V and J genes are TRBV7-2 and TRBJ2-7; 9 nucleotides match TRBD2. J lost 7 bases, V lost 5 bases, and 15 bases had no gene match. The CDR3 runs to 16 residues. CDR1 and CDR2 (germline): SGHTA, FQGNSA.

The chain couples TRBV6-1 to TRBJ2-7, with D unresolved. Looked up from germline, CDR1 is MNHNS and CDR2 is SASEGT. This CDR3 comprises 14 residues. Trimming took off 2 bases at V and 0 bases at J, with 8 bases between the two ends. This CDR3 is CASSENLSSYEQYF. As DNA, the CDR3 is TGTGCCAGCAGTGAAAACCTTAGCTCCTACGAGCAGTACTTC.

This chain connects TRBV10-3 to TRBJ1-5; TRBD1 might be the D (5 bases). Per the germline V gene, CDR1 is ENHRY and CDR2 is SYGVKD. Trimming removed 6 bases at V and 4 bases at J, with 10 bases between. The CDR3 contains 13 residues. The DNA for the CDR3 is TGTGCCATCAGGGCGGACACAAATCAGCCCCAGCATTTT. Its protein product is CAIRADTNQPQHF.

A single count supports this clone. The J gene is TRBJ1-4, the V gene TRBV15; 8 bases line up with TRBD1. Germline lookup yields CDR1 LNHNV and CDR2 YYDKDF (reference sequence). V trimming: 5 bases; J trimming: 2 bases; junction bases outside the gene matches: 10. This CDR3 contains 17 residues. This CDR3 is CATSPRRTGTTNEKLFF. The CDR3 DNA reads TGTGCCACCAGCCCACGGCGGACAGGGACGACTAATGAAAAACTGTTTTTT. Variable domain in full (rest from reference TRBV15 and TRBJ1-4): DAMVIQNPRYQVTQFGKPVTLSCSQTLNHNVMYWYQQKSSQAPKLLFHYYDKDFNNEADTPDNFQSRRPNTSFCFLDIRSPGLGDTAMYLCATSPRRTGTTNEKLFFGSGTQLSVL.

The V gene is TRBV7-6, the J gene TRBJ1-1, with 8 positions matching TRBD1. Germline CDR1 SGHVS, CDR2 FNYEAQ. The CDR3 spans 15 residues. V was pared by 4 bases and J by 4 bases, with 8 bases of the junction left unmatched. This chain's CDR3 is CASSYDRGLFTEAFF. CDR3 sequence (DNA): TGTGCCAGCAGCTACGACAGGGGATTGTTCACTGAAGCTTTCTTT.